These 4 T cell receptor beta chains originate from one sample sequenced in a study of cytomegalovirus exposure and HLA in healthy donors. The PCR made use of 60 Vbeta and 13 Jbeta primers. Data came from immunoSEQ multiplex PCR; TCRdb stores just in-frame clones and leaves some out. The table lists 100,000 to 150,000 clones. Sequencing used PBMCs. The receptor set was obtained from a man younger than 45 in good health and CMV-seronegative.

The chain has TRBV19 and TRBJ1-1, with 7 bases lining up with TRBD1. V was clipped by 11 bases and J by 2 bases; unmatched bases: 8. CDR3 length: 13 amino acids. The germline V gene has CDR1 LNHDA and CDR2 SQIVND (reference sequence). CDR3 region: CASSTGHNTEAFF. For the CDR3, the DNA is TGTGCCTCTTCGACAGGGCATAACACTGAAGCTTTCTTT.

The chain carries TRBV19 and TRBJ2-1; D gene uncertain. V gave up 3 bases and J gave up 0 bases, with 9 bases separating them. The CDR3 runs 15 residues. Germline V gene lookup returns CDR1 LNHDA and CDR2 SQIVND (reference sequence). CDR3 sequence: CASSIDPSSYNEQFF. The CDR3, as DNA: TGTGCCAGTAGTATCGATCCCAGCTCCTACAATGAGCAGTTCTTC.

This sequence joins TRBV7-3 and TRBJ1-2, with TRBD1 matching 9 bases. With 5 bases clipped from V and 8 bases from J, the junction kept 12 bases outside the gene matches. The length of the CDR3 is 15 residues. Germline loops: CDR1 SGHTA, CDR2 FQGTGA. CDR3 DNA: TGTGCCAGCAGCCCCTGGGGACAGGGACAGGAGGGCTACACCTTC. It specifies CASSPWGQGQEGYTF.

The chain combines TRBV6-1 with TRBJ2-3; 10 bases agree with TRBD2. The CDR3 consists of 15 residues. From germline, CDR1 is MNHNS and CDR2 SASEGT. V lost 4 bases and J lost 1; bases outside the gene matches: 2. This chain's CDR3 is CASSGGTSGTDTQYF. The CDR3 bases are TGTGCCAGCAGTGGCGGGACTAGCGGCACAGATACGCAGTATTTT.